Presented here are 7 T cell receptor beta chains from one specimen sequenced in a study of identical twins. In TCRdb, the 5' RACE reads were re-called with MiXCR into one record per CDR3 protein. Found here are some 200,000 distinct CDR3 sequences, about 7.5% of them singletons; the top ten hold less than 2%. These data were also filed under a second study, of yellow fever vaccine responses in identical twins.

Sequenced sample: memory (CD45RO+) T cells sorted from blood. The source of these receptors is a young woman in good health.

This sequence joins TRBV20-1 and TRBJ2-5; 9 nucleotides line up with TRBD1. This CDR3 is built from 14 residues. The junction had 4 bases not matched to a gene; V was cut back by 3 bases and J by 2 bases. Germline V gene sequence: CDR1 DFQATT, CDR2 SNEGSKA (reference sequence). The CDR3 spells CSARGTGQQETQYF. CDR3 in DNA: TGCAGTGCTAGGGGGACAGGGCAGCAAGAGACCCAGTACTTC.

This chain joins TRBV7-9 and TRBJ2-5; 7 nucleotides align to TRBD2. Germline trimming cut 4 bases from V and 0 bases from J; bases unmatched to any gene: 8. The CDR3 spans 16 residues. Germline V lookup: CDR1 SEHNR, CDR2 FQNEAQ (reference sequence). This chain's CDR3 is CASSSLGTTYQETQYF. In DNA form, the CDR3 reads TGTGCCAGCAGCTCCCTTGGGACTACCTACCAAGAGACCCAGTACTTC.

The table lists this clonotype with many counts. The gene calls are TRBV5-1 and TRBJ1-1; 9 bases match TRBD1. Germline CDR1 is SGHRS and CDR2 is YFSETQ. This CDR3 is built from 16 residues. J gave up 6 bases and V 3 bases, and 12 bases lay outside the gene matches. As DNA, the CDR3 is TGCGCCAGCAGCTCCGGGACAGGGCCGAAGTTCGCTGAAGCTTTCTTT. It specifies CASSSGTGPKFAEAFF.

This clonotype was recorded a few times. The chain has TRBV20-1 and TRBJ2-7, with unresolved D. Trimming stripped 6 bases from V and 5 bases from J, with 26 bases between. The length of the CDR3 is 16 residues. CDR1 is DFQATT, CDR2 SNEGSKA, per germline (reference sequence). The CDR3 bases are TGCAGTGCGCCACGTCGGCCAACCGCTGAACCCCACGAGCAGTACTTC. It specifies CSAPRRPTAEPHEQYF.

To note about this clonotype: The junction departs from germline at one end; a sequencing error may be responsible. This chain links TRBV20-1 with TRBJ2-1; D is uncertain. The CDR3 runs to 12 residues. Germline CDR1 and CDR2: DFQATT and SNEGSKA (reference sequence). CDR3 loop: CSARTNYNEQSF. DNA for the CDR3: TGCAGTGCTAGAACTAATTACAATGAGCAGTCCTTC.

Ten or more counts support this clonotype. This rearrangement joins TRBV5-1 to TRBJ1-1; possible D gene TRBD1, 5 bases. Trimming removed 7 bases from V and 8 bases from J, with 18 bases in between. The CDR3 spans 13 residues. Germline-derived CDR1 and CDR2 are SGHRS and YFSETQ. CDR3 region: CASVGPPEIEAFF. Written as DNA, the CDR3 is TGCGCCAGCGTGGGGCCACCCGAAATCGAAGCTTTCTTT.

This clonotype was detected a few times. The V gene is TRBV5-1, the J gene TRBJ2-3; D unclear. Germline lookup yields CDR1 SGHRS and CDR2 YFSETQ. There are 14 residues in the CDR3. V gave up 2 bases and J gave up 0 bases, with 7 bases separating them. CDR3 DNA sequence: TGCGCCAGCAGCTTAATTCCTAGCACAGATACGCAGTATTTT. This encodes CASSLIPSTDTQYF.